The present entry profiles one T cell receptor (beta chain) with its context. This clone was counted a few times. Which antigen it targets is not known. Nothing much larger sits one base from this clone, and base qualities are not available. TCRbeta CDR3 regions were amplified from genomic DNA by means of the immunoSEQ Assay, a bias-controlled multiplex PCR. The paper's data handling went like this. The number of nucleated cells in each sample was estimated from the amplification of reference gene primers within the assay. Sequence reads were collapsed and filtered to measure the absolute abundance of every unique TCRbeta CDR3 rearrangement. For each sample, productive Simpson clonality was calculated by taking the square root of Simpson's diversity index across productive rearrangements. Imported from immuneACCESS, the table was reduced by TCRdb to in-frame sequences with V and J called. These copies leave out some clones; in studies compared against another copy, an unresolved V gene accounts for under half, and the cause of the remainder is not known. Clonal size and the V and J genes are those of that table, whereas D and trimming came from the DNA. The sample table contains 100,000 to 130,000 clones; only one count was recorded for about three quarters of them. The top ten constitute approximately 4.5% of the sample.

The data were taken from a study of blood T cell repertoires in COVID-19 (dated by TCRdb to between 2020 and 2021). About the study as a whole: The collaborator samples originated in the United States, Italy and Spain and spanned the acute and convalescent phases of COVID-19. The material from the prospective study consisted of cDNA or gDNA derived from T cells, B-cell-depleted T cells, or PBMCs. The dataset comprised deeply sampled blood TCRbeta repertoires from subjects exposed to, actively infected with, or recovered from COVID-19. The repertoires were made available in a free public database intended to serve as a resource for research on the immune response to SARS-CoV-2. The samples were drawn from the first 160 participants of the ongoing ImmuneRACE study and from some 1,300 subjects provided by 6 global collaborators. Sample metadata almost always included a de-identified subject ID, COVID-19 status, age in years and sex. HLA class I and class II types, where available, came from metadata supplied by the sample provider rather than from assay-based typing. Broader findings and caveats from the paper: How much clinical and demographic metadata was included differed by source and by participant, and the metadata was provided uncurated.

V has 7 bases trimmed and J has 5 bases trimmed; junction bases matching no gene number 2. There are 13 amino acids in the CDR3, from cysteine to phenylalanine inclusive. The read is trimmed to its CDR3 DNA, 39 bases read in frame from base 1. Each collaborating institution followed its own protocols to collect whole blood in K2EDTA tubes. For TCRbeta analysis, collaborators shipped samples as frozen whole blood, isolated PBMCs, or DNA extracted from either of those sample types. This TCR was recovered from a man between 65 and 79 years old with acute or convalescent COVID-19. The specimen sequenced was peripheral blood. This receptor chain uses TRBV12-3 or TRBV12-4 and TRBJ2-1; 10 junctional bases match TRBD2. The DNA reads TGTGCCAGCAACCTAGCGGGGGACAATGAGCAGTTCTTC. Translation gives CASNLAGDNEQFF.